The clone carrying this T cell receptor (beta chain) was found a few times. This record belongs to a study of patients and donors after allogeneic stem cell transplantation. Using its own MiXCR run on the RT-PCR reads, TCRdb lists one record per CDR3 protein. The repertoire holds about 110,000 distinct CDR3 sequences, with over 30% as singletons. Germline V gives CDR1 SGHVS, CDR2 FNYEAQ. V lost 1 base, J lost 2 bases, and 15 bases lay in between. The CDR3 contains 17 residues. The chain couples TRBV7-6 to TRBJ2-1; D not certain. Sequencing was done on a sample of blood, either unsorted or a sorted T cell fraction (not recorded which). The clonotype was recovered from a human donor who was either an allogeneic HSCT recipient or a stem cell or donor lymphocyte infusion donor (not recorded which). It is not recorded whose cells these are; they may come from a transplant donor. In DNA, the CDR3 is TGTGCCAGCAGCTTAGAGCGTTTTGTGGGGACCTACAATGAGCAGTTCTTC. Residues: CASSLERFVGTYNEQFF.